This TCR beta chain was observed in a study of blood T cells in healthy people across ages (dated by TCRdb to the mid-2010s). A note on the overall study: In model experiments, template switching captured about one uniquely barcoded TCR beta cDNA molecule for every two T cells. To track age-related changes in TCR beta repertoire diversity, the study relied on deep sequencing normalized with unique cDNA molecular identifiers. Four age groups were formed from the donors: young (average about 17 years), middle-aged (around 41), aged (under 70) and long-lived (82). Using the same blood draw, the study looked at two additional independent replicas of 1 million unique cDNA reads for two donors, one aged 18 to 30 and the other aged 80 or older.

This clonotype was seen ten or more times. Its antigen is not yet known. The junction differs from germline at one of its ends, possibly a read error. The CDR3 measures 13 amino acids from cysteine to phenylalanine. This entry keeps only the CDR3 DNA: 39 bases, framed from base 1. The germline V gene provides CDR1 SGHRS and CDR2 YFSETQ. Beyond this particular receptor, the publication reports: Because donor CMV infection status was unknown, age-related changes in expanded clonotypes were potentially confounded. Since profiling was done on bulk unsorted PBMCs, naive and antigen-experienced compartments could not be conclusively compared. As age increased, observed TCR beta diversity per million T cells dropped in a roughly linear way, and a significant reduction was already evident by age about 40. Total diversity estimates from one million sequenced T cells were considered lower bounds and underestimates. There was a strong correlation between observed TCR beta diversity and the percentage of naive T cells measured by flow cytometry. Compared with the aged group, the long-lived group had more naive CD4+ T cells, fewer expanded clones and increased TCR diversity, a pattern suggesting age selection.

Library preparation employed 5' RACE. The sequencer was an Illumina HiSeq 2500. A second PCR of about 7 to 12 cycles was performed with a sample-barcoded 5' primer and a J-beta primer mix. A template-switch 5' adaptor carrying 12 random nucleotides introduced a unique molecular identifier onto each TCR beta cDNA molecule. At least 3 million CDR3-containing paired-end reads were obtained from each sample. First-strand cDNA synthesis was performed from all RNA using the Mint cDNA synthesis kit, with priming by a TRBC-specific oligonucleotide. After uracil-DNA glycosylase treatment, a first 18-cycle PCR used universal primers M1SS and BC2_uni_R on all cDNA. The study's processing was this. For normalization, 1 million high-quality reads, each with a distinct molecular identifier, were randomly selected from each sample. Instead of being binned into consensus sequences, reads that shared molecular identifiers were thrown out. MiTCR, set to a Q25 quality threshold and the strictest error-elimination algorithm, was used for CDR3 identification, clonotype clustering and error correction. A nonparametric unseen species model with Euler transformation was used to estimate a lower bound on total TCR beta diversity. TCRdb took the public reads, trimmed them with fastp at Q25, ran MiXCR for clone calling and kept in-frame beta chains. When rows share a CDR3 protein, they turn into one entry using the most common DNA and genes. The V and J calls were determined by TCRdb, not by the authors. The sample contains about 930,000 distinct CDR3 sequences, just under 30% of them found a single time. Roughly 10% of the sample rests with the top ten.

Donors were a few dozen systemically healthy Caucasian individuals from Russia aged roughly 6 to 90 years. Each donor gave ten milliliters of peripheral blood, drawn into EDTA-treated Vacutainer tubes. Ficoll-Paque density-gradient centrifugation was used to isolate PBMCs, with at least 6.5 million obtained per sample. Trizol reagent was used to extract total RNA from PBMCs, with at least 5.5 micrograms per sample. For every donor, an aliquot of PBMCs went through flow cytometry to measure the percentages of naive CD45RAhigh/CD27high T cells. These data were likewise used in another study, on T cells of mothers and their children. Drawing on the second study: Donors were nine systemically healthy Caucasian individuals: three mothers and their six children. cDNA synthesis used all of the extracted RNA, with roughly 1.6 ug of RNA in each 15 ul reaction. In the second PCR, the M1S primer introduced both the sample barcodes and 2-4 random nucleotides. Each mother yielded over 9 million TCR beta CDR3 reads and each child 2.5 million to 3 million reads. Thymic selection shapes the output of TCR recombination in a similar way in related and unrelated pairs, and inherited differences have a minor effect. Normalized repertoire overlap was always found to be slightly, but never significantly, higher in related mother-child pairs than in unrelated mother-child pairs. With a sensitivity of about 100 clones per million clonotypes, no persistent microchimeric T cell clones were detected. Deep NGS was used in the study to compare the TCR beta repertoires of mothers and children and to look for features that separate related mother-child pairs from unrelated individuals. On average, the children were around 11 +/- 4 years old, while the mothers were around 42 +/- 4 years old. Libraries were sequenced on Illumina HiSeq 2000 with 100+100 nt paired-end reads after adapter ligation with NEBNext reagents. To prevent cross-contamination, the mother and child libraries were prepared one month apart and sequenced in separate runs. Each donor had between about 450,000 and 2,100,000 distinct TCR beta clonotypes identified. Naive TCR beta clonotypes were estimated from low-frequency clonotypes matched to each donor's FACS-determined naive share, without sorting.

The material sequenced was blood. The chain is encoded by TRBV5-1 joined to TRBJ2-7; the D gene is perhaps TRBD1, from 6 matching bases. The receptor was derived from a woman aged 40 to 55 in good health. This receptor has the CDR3 CASSSTGSYEQYF. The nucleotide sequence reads TGTGCCAGCAGTTCGACAGGATCCTACGAGCAGTACTTC. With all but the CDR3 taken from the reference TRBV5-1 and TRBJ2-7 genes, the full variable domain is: KAGVTQTPRYLIKTRGQQVTLSCSPISGHRSVSWYQQTPGQGLQFLFEYFSETQRNKGNFPGRFSGRQFSNSRSEMNVSTLELGDSALYLCASSSTGSYEQYFGPGTRLTVT.